The 10 T cell receptor beta chains listed next were all sequenced from one sample in a study of post-analysis software for immune sequencing data. Whole-study findings and limits: TRBV5-6, TRBV5-1 and TRBV20-1 were among 4 or 5 TRBV segments more frequent in patients than controls.

TCR beta cDNA libraries included unique molecular identifiers. One entry per CDR3 protein results from TCRdb running MiXCR on the PCR reads. The repertoire holds approximately 690,000 distinct CDR3 sequences, with 55% to 70% as singletons. What these receptors recognize is not known. The material sequenced was blood. These receptors were obtained from a girl aged 2 to 9 with multiple sclerosis.

The chain has TRBV29-1 and TRBJ1-1; possibly TRBD1 for D (5 bases). The germline V gene has CDR1 SQVTM and CDR2 ANQGSEA. The CDR3 is 13 residues long. V shed 6 bases and J shed 1 base, with 12 bases lying between them. Here the CDR3 DNA reads TGCAGCGTAGACCCTACAGGGAACACTGAAGCTTTCTTT. Amino acids: CSVDPTGNTEAFF.

The chain links TRBV6-2 or TRBV6-3 to TRBJ2-4; 9 bases line up with TRBD1. The CDR3 is 16 residues long. With 5 bases clipped from V and 1 base from J, the junction kept 6 bases outside the gene matches. Germline CDR1 is MNHEY and CDR2 is SVGEGT. Written as DNA, the CDR3 is TGTGCCAGCAGTCACCGACAGGGGGAGGCCAAAAACATTCAGTACTTC. Its translation: CASSHRQGEAKNIQYF.

V is TRBV5-1 and J is TRBJ2-1; 9 bases map to TRBD1. The CDR3 extends over 15 amino acids. The trim removed 4 bases at V and 14 bases at J, leaving 16 bases unmatched. The germline V gene has CDR1 SGHRS and CDR2 YFSETQ. CDR3 DNA: TGCGCCAGCAGCACAACCGGGACAGGGACAAAAGGGGAGTTCTTC. Translation gives CASSTTGTGTKGEFF.

The rearrangement links TRBV29-1 to TRBJ2-4; a possible D gene is TRBD2 (6 bases). Germline V gene lookup returns CDR1 SQVTM and CDR2 ANQGSEA. The CDR3 totals 13 residues. The germline V and J ends were trimmed by 4 bases and 7 bases, with 14 bases remaining between them. The CDR3 reads CSVGGGEDNIQYF. The CDR3, as DNA: TGCAGCGTTGGAGGAGGGGAGGATAACATTCAGTACTTC.

There are a few counts of this clonotype. V is TRBV20-1 and J is TRBJ1-5; tentatively, D is TRBD1 (6 bases). The V and J ends lost 0 bases and 6 bases respectively, with 12 bases between them. Germline lookup yields CDR1 DFQATT and CDR2 SNEGSKA (reference sequence). This CDR3 is built from 14 residues. CDR3 DNA sequence: TGCAGTGCTAGAGATGGGTGGGGGGCTCAGCCCCAGCATTTT. Translation gives CSARDGWGAQPQHF.

This sequence joins TRBV2 and TRBJ1-6, with D possibly being TRBD1 (5 bases). There are 15 residues in the CDR3. Looked up from germline, CDR1 is SNHLY and CDR2 is FYNNEI. The germline V and J ends were trimmed by 7 bases and 7 bases, with 17 bases remaining between them. The CDR3 here is CASNTGTPGNSPLHF. The CDR3 DNA reads as TGTGCCAGCAATACCGGGACCCCGGGAAATTCACCCCTCCACTTT.

The gene calls are TRBV29-1 and TRBJ2-3; a possible D gene is TRBD1 (6 bases). CDR1 SQVTM and CDR2 ANQGSEA come from the germline V gene. The V and J ends lost 6 bases and 3 bases respectively, with 10 bases between them. There are 12 residues in the CDR3. This CDR3 reads CSVGAFTDTQYF. The CDR3 coding sequence is TGCAGCGTGGGGGCATTTACAGATACGCAGTATTTT.

This clonotype has only a few counts. The rearrangement links TRBV6-5 to TRBJ2-3; perhaps TRBD1 as D (5 bases). The germline gives CDR1 MNHEY, CDR2 SVGAGI. This CDR3 has 14 residues. The V end was cut by 9 bases, the J end by 6 bases, with 19 bases between. CDR3 DNA sequence: TGTGCCAGTTCAGGGTTTCGCACTCATGATACGCAGTATTTT. Its translation: CASSGFRTHDTQYF.

The CDR3 DNA sequence: TGTGCCAGCAGTTCCGGAGGTCGGTTGGATGGTTCACCCCTCCACTTT. This sequence encodes CASSSGGRLDGSPLHF. This chain uses TRBV6-2 or TRBV6-3 with TRBJ1-6; D uncertain. The germline V gene has CDR1 MNHEY and CDR2 SVGEGT. This CDR3 region has 16 residues. Trimming stripped 4 bases from V and 9 bases from J, with 19 bases between.

The CDR3 loop is CASSSQGTSGRGTNTDTQYF. CDR3 coding DNA: TGTGCCAGCAGTTCCCAAGGGACTAGCGGGAGAGGGACTAACACAGATACGCAGTATTTT. The gene calls are TRBV7-9 and TRBJ2-3; 14 nucleotides agree with TRBD2. J lost 2 bases, V lost 6 bases, and 16 bases had no gene match. Germline assignment: CDR1 SEHNR and CDR2 FQNEAQ (reference sequence). The CDR3 is 20 residues long.